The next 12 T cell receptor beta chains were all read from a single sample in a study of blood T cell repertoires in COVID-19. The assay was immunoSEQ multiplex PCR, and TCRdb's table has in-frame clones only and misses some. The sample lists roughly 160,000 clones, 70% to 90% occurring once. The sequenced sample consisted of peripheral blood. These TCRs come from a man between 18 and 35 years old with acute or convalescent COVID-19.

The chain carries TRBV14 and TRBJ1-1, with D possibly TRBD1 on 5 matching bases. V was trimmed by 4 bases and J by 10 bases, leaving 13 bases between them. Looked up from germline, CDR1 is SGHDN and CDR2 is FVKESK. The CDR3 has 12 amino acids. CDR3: CASSPNWGVAFF. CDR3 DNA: TGTGCCAGCAGCCCGAATTGGGGGGTAGCTTTCTTT.

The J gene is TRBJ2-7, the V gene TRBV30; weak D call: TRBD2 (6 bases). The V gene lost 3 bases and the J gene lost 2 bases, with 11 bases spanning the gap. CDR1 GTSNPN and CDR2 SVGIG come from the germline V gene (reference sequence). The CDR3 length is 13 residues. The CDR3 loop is CAWSGRGPYEQYF. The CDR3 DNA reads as TGTGCCTGGAGCGGGCGGGGACCCTACGAGCAGTACTTC.

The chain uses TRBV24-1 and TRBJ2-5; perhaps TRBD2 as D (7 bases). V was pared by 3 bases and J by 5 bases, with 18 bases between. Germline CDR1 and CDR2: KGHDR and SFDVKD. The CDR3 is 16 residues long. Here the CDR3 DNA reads TGTGCCACCAGTGATCCCATGGGGGGGGCTTATGAGACCCAGTACTTC. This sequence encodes CATSDPMGGAYETQYF.

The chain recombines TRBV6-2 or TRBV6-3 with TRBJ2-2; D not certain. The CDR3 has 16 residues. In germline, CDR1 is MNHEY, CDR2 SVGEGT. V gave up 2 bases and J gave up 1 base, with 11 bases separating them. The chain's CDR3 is CASSYDLTENTGELFF. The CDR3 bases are TGTGCCAGCAGTTACGATCTAACAGAGAACACCGGGGAGCTGTTTTTT.

The CDR3, as DNA: TGTGCCAGCAGCCGACAGGGGGCGAACGAGCAGTACTTC. Translation gives CASSRQGANEQYF. V is TRBV11-1 and J is TRBJ2-7; TRBD1 matches 10 bases. The V gene's germline CDR1 is SGHAT and CDR2 FQDESV (reference sequence). J was trimmed by 5 bases and V by 5 bases; bases with no gene match: 3. The CDR3 is 13 amino acids.

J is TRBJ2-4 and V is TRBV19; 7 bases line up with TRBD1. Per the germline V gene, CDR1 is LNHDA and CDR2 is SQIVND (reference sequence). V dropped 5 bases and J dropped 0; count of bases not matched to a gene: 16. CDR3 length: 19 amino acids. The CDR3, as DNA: TGTGCCAGTAGTGCGGCCGGGACAGACTGGAGGCTAGCCAAAAACATTCAGTACTTC. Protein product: CASSAAGTDWRLAKNIQYF.

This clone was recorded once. The CDR3 loop reads CASTGRGLTYNEQFF. The CDR3 nucleotides read TGTGCCAGCACCGGGCGGGGACTAACCTACAATGAGCAGTTCTTC. V is TRBV2 and J is TRBJ2-1; TRBD2 matches 7 bases. This CDR3 contains 15 residues. Germline V gene lookup returns CDR1 SNHLY and CDR2 FYNNEI. V lost 7 bases, J lost 2 bases, and 8 bases stayed unmatched.

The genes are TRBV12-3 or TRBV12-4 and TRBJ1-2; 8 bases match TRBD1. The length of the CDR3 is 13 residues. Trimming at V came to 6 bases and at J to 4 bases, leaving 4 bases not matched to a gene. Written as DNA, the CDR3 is TGTGCCAGCAGGGACAGGGCCCTCTATGGCTACACCTTC. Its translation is CASRDRALYGYTF.

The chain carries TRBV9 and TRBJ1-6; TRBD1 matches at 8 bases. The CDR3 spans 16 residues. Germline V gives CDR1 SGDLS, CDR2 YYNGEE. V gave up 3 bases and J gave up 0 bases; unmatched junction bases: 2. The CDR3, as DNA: TGTGCCAGCAGCGCAACAGGGGGCTCCTATAATTCACCCCTCCACTTT. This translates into CASSATGGSYNSPLHF. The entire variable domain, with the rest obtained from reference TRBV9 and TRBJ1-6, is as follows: DSGVTQTPKHLITATGQRVTLRCSPRSGDLSVYWYQQSLDQGLQFLIQYYNGEERAKGNILERFSAQQFPDLHSELNLSSLELGDSALYFCASSATGGSYNSPLHFGNGTRLTVT.

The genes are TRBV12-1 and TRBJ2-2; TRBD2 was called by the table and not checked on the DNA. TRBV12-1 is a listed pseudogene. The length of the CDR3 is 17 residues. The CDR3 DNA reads TGTGCCAGCAGCCGTTCGCGAGGGAGGGAGGCCGCCGGGGAGCTGTTTTTT. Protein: CASSRSRGREAAGELFF.

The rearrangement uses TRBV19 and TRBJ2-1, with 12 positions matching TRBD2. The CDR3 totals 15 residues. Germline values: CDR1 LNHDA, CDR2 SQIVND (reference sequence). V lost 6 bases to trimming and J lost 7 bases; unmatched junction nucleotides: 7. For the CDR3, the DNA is TGTGCCAGTAGGGAACTAGCGGGGGGACGGAATGAGCAGTTCTTC. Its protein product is CASRELAGGRNEQFF.

The CDR3 sequence is CASSDGTGPLNTEAFF. Here the CDR3 DNA reads TGTGCCAGCAGTGACGGGACAGGGCCTTTGAACACTGAAGCTTTCTTT. The chain has TRBV6-1 and TRBJ1-1; TRBD1 matches 9 bases. Germline V CDR1 and CDR2: MNHNS, SASEGT. With 3 bases clipped from V and 0 bases from J, the junction kept 5 bases outside the gene matches. There are 16 residues in the CDR3.